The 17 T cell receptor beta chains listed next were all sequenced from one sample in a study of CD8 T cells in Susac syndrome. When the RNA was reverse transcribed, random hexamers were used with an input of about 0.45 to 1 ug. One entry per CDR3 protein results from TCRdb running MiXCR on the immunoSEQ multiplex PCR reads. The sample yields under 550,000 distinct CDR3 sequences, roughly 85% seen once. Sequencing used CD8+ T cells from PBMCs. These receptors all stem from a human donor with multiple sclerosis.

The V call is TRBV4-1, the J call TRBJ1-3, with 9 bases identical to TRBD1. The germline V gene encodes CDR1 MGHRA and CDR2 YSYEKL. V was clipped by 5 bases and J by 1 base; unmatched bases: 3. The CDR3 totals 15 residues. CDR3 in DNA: TGCGCCAGCAGCTATGACAGGGGGTCTGGAAACACCATATATTTT. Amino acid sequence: CASSYDRGSGNTIYF.

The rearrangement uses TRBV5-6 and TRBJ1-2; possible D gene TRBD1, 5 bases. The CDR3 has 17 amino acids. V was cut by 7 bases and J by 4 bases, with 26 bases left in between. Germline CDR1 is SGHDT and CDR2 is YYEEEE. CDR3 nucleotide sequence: TGTGCCAGCTGCCCTCTGACGGAGGGGACCTCCCTCTATGGCTACACCTTC. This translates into CASCPLTEGTSLYGYTF.

CDR3 sequence (DNA): TGTGCCAGCAGGCAGGGTAATGAAAAACTGTTTTTT. Translated, it gives CASRQGNEKLFF. The V call is TRBV7-9, the J call TRBJ1-4, with a weak D call TRBD1 (5 bases). The CDR3 has 12 amino acids. CDR1 is SEHNR and CDR2 is FQNEAQ in the germline V gene (reference sequence). Trimming shortened V by 6 bases and J by 4 bases, and 6 bases separated the two germline ends.

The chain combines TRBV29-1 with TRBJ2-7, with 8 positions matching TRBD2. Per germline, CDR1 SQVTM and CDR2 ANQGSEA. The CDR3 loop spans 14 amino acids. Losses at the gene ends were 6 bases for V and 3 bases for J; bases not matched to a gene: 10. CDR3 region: CSVAPGLVFYEQYF. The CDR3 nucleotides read TGCAGCGTCGCCCCGGGACTAGTATTCTACGAGCAGTACTTC.

The DNA of the CDR3 is TGTGCCAGCAGTTATGTACGGGGGGCCGGGGAGCTGTTTTTT. Its protein is CASSYVRGAGELFF. The chain employs TRBV6-2 or TRBV6-3 and TRBJ2-2; 7 nucleotides agree with TRBD2. This CDR3 spans 14 amino acids. V gave up 3 bases and J gave up 6 bases; unmatched junction bases: 4. Germline V lookup: CDR1 MNHEY, CDR2 SVGEGT.

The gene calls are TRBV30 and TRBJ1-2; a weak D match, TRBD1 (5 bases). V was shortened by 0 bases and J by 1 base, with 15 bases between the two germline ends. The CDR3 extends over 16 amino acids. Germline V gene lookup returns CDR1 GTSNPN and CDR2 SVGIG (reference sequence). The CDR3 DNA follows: TGTGCCTGGAGTGTTGATTCTCGGGACGGTAACTATGGCTACACCTTC. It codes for CAWSVDSRDGNYGYTF.

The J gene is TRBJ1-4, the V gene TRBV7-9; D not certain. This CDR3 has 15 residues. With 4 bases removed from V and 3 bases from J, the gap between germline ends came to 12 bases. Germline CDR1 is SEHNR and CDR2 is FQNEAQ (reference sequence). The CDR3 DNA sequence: TGTGCCAGCAGCTCCCCCGGGAGGGCTAATGAAAAACTGTTTTTT. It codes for CASSSPGRANEKLFF.

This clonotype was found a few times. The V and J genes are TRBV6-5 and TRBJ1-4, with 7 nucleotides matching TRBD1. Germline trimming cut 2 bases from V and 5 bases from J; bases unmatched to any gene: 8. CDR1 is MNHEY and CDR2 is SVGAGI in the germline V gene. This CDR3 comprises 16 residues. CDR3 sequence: CASSYTGTAGNEKLFF. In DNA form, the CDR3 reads TGTGCCAGCAGTTACACAGGGACAGCTGGCAATGAAAAACTGTTTTTT.

CDR3 DNA sequence: TGTGCCAGCAGCGTAGTAGCGAGTACGCAGTATTTT. Translating it yields CASSVVASTQYF. The rearrangement links TRBV9 to TRBJ2-3; D perhaps matches TRBD2 (5 bases). The germline V gene has CDR1 SGDLS and CDR2 YYNGEE. This CDR3 is 12 amino acids long. The V gene lost 0 bases and the J gene lost 8 bases, with 7 bases spanning the gap.

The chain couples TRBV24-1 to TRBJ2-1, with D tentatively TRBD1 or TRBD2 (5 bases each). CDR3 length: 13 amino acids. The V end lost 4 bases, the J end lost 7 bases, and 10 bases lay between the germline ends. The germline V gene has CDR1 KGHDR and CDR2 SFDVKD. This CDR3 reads CATSDGARNEQFF. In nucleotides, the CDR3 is TGTGCCACCAGTGACGGGGCGCGGAATGAGCAGTTCTTC.

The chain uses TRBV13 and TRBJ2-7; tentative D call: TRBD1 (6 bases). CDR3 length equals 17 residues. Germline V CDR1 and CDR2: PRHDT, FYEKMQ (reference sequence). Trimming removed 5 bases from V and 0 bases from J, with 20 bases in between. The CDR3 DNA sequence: TGTGCCAGCAGCGAAGCGACAGGACCGGGACCCTCCTACGAGCAGTACTTC. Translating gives CASSEATGPGPSYEQYF.

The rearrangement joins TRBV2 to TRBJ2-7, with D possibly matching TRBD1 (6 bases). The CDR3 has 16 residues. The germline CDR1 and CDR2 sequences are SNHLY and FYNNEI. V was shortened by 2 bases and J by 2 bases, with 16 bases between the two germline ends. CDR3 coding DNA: TGTGCCAGCAGTGAATCACAGGGATGGGAGCCCTACGAGCAGTACTTC. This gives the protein CASSESQGWEPYEQYF.

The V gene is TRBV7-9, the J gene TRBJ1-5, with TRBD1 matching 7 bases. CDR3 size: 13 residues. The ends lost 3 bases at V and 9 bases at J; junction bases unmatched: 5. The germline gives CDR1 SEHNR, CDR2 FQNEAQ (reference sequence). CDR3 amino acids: CASSFTGEGPQHF. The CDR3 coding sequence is TGTGCCAGCAGCTTTACAGGGGAAGGGCCCCAGCATTTT. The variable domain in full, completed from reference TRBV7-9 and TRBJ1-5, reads DTGVSQNPRHKITKRGQNVTFRCDPISEHNRLYWYRQTLGQGPEFLTYFQNEAQLEKSRLLSDRFSAERPKGSFSTLEIQRTEQGDSAMYLCASSFTGEGPQHFGDGTRLSIL.

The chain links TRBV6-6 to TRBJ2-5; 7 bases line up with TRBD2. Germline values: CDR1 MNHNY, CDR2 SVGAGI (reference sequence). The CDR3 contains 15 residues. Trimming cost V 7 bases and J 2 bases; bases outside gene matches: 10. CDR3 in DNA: TGTGCCAGCACTTTCTCCGGGGAGGGACAAGAGACCCAGTACTTC. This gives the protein CASTFSGEGQETQYF.

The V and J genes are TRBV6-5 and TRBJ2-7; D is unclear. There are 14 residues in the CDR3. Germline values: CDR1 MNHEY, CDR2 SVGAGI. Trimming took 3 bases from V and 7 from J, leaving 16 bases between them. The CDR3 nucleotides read TGTGCCAGCAGTTATACAACTGCCTGGGAAGAGCAGTACTTC. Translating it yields CASSYTTAWEEQYF.

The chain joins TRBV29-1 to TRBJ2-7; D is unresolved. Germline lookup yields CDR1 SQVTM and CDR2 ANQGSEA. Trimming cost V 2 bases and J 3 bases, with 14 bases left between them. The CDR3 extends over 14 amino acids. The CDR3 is CSVEFGQEHYEQYF. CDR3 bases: TGCAGCGTTGAATTCGGGCAGGAGCACTACGAGCAGTACTTC.

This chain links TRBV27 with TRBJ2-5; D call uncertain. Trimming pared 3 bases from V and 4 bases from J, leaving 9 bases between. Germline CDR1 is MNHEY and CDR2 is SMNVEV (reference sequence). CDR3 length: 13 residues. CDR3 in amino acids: CASSFSGPETQYF. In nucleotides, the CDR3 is TGTGCCAGCAGTTTTTCCGGGCCAGAGACCCAGTACTTC.